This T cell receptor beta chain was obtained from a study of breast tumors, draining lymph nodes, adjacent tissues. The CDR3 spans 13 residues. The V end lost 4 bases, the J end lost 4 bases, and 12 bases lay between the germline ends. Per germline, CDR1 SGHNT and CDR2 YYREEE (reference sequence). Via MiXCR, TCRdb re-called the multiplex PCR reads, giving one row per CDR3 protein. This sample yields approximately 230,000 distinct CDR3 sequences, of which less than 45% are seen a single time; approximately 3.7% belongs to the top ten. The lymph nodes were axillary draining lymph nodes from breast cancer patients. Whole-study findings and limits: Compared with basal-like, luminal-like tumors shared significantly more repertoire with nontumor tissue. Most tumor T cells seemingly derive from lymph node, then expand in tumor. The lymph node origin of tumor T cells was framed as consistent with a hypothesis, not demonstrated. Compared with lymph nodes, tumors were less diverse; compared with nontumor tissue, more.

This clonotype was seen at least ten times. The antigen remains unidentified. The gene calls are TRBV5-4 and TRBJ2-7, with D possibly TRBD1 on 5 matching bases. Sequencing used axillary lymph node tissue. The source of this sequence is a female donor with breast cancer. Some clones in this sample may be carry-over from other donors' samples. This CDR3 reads CASSRWGVYEQYF. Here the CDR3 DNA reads TGTGCCAGCAGCCGCTGGGGCGTGTACGAGCAGTACTTC.